This T cell receptor (beta chain) is drawn from a study of cytomegalovirus exposure and HLA in healthy donors. The V and J ends lost 1 base and 1 base respectively, with 9 bases between them. Germline assignment: CDR1 SGHRS and CDR2 YFSETQ. This CDR3 is built from 15 residues. About this clone: Antigen specificity is unknown.

Study-wide results and caveats: Among TCR beta chains, those listed as cytomegalovirus-associated numbered around 180. A missense variant in DCLRE1C was later tied to TCR beta V- and J-gene trimming. Some highly shared sequence variants likely arose as a pipeline artifact.

13 Jbeta primers and 60 Vbeta primers were used for the PCR. Assay: immunoSEQ multiplex PCR; the TCRdb copy retains only in-frame clones and omits some. Among some 150,000 clones listed, 82% were seen once. The chain employs TRBV5-1 and TRBJ1-5, with a weak D call TRBD1 (5 bases). This receptor was taken from a woman between 50 and 59 years old in good health and CMV-seropositive. Input material: PBMCs. The CDR3 DNA follows: TGCGCCAGCAGCTTGTCGGGGGTGAGCAATCAGCCCCAGCATTTT. Its protein is CASSLSGVSNQPQHF. The entire variable domain, with the rest obtained from reference TRBV5-1 and TRBJ1-5, is as follows: KAGVTQTPRYLIKTRGQQVTLSCSPISGHRSVSWYQQTPGQGLQFLFEYFSETQRNKGNFPGRFSGRQFSNSRSEMNVSTLELGDSALYLCASSLSGVSNQPQHFGDGTRLSIL.